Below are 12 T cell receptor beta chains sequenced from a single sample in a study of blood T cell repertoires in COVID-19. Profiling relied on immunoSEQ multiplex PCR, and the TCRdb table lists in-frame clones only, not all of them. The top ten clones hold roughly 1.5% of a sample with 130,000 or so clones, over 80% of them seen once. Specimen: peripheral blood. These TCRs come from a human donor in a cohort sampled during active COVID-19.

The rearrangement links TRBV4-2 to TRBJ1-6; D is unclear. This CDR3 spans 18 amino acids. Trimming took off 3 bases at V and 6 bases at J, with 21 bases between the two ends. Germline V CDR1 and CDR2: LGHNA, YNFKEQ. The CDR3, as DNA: TGTGCCAGCAGCCATTGGATCCGTAGCTCGTCGGGTAATTCACCCCTCCACTTT. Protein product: CASSHWIRSSSGNSPLHF.

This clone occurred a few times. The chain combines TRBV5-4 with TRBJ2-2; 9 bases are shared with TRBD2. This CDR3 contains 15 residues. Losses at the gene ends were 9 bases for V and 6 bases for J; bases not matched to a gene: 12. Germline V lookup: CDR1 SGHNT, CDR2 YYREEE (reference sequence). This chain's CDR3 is CAISPGLATAGELFF. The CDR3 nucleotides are TGTGCCATTTCTCCGGGACTAGCTACGGCCGGGGAGCTGTTTTTT.

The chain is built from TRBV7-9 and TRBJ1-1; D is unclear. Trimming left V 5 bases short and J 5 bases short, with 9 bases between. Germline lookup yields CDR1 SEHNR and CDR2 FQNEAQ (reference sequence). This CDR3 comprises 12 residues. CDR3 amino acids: CASSLPETEAFF. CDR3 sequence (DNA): TGTGCCAGCAGCCTCCCCGAGACTGAAGCTTTCTTT.

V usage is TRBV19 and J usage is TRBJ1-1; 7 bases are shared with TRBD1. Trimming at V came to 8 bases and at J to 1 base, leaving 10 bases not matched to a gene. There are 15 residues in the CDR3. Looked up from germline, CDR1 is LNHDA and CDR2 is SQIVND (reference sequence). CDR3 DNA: TGTGCCAGTCATGCTCCGGGACAGAAGAACACTGAAGCTTTCTTT. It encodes CASHAPGQKNTEAFF.

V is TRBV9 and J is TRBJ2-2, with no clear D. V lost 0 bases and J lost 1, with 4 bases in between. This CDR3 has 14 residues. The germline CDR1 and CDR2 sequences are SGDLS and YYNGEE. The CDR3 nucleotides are TGTGCCAGCAGCGTAGAACTGAACACCGGGGAGCTGTTTTTT. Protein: CASSVELNTGELFF.

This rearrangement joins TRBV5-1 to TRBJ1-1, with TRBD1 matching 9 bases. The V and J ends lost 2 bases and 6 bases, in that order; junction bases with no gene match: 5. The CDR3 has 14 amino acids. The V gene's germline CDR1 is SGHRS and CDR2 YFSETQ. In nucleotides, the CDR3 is TGCGCCAGCAGCTTTGGGACAGGGTTGGCTGAAGCTTTCTTT. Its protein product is CASSFGTGLAEAFF.

In nucleotides, the CDR3 is TGTGCCAGCAGTTTAACGACACTAGCGGGAGCAGGCAATGAGCAGTTCTTC. It encodes CASSLTTLAGAGNEQFF. The chain is built from TRBV27 and TRBJ2-1, with 11 bases identical to TRBD2. The CDR3 has 17 residues. Germline V gene sequence: CDR1 MNHEY, CDR2 SMNVEV (reference sequence). Trimming cost V 2 bases and J 6 bases; bases outside gene matches: 9.

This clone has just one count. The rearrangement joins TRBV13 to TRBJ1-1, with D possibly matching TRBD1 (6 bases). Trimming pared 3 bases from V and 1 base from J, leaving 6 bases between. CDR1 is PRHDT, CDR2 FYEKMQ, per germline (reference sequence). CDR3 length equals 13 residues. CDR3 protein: CASSLDRNTEAFF. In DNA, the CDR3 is TGTGCCAGCAGCTTGGACAGGAACACTGAAGCTTTCTTT.

CDR3 nucleotide sequence: TGTGCCAGCAGTAATCCGGGACTAGAGGTCTGGGGCTACAATGAGCAGTTCTTC. Its translation is CASSNPGLEVWGYNEQFF. The chain combines TRBV28 with TRBJ2-1; 8 positions match TRBD2. CDR3 length equals 18 residues. The germline V gene has CDR1 MDHEN and CDR2 SYDVKM. V lost 5 bases to trimming and J lost 3 bases; unmatched junction nucleotides: 15.

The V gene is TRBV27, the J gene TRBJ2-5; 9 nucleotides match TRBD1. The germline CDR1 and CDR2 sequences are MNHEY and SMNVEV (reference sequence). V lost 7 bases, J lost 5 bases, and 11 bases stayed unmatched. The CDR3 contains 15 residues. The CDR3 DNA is TGTGCCAGCAAACTCACAGGGGGCTACTGGGAGACCCAGTACTTC. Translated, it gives CASKLTGGYWETQYF.

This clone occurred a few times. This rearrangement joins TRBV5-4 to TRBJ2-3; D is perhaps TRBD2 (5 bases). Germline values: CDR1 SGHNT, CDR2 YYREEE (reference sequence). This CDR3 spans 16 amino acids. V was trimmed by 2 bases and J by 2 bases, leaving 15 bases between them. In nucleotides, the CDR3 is TGTGCCAGCAGCTTTACTAGGACTTCTACCACAGATACGCAGTATTTT. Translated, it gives CASSFTRTSTTDTQYF.

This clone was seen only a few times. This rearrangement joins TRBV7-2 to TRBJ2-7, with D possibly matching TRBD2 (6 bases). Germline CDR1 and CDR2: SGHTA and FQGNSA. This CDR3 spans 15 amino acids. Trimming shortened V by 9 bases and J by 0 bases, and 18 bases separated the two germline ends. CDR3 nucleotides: TGTGCCAGTAGTGGAAGGGGAGGAGCCTCCTACGAGCAGTACTTC. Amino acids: CASSGRGGASYEQYF.